This TCR beta chain was obtained from a study of control samples from healthy donors and cancer patients. Only one count was recorded for this clone. Sequencing was performed with immunoSEQ multiplex PCR; in TCRdb, only in-frame clones are kept and a portion is missing. Of approximately 150,000 clones in the sample, just over 85% were seen once. The CDR3 is 17 residues long. The germline V and J ends were trimmed by 5 bases and 4 bases, with 21 bases remaining between them. CDR1 and CDR2 (germline): SGHNT, YENEEA. The receptor was derived from a man aged 18 to 29 in good health. The source material was blood. The chain carries TRBV11-3 and TRBJ1-5; weak D call: TRBD1 (5 bases). The CDR3 loop is CASSVRVKGLGNQPQHF. The CDR3 DNA follows: TGTGCCAGCAGCGTAAGGGTTAAGGGGCTGGGGAATCAGCCCCAGCATTTT.